This TCR beta chain was sequenced in a study of T cell responses to AZD1222 COVID-19 vaccine. V was cut by 1 base and J by 2 bases, with 6 bases left in between. The CDR3 spans 15 residues. CDR1 and CDR2 from the germline V gene are SGHAT and FQNNGV. Clones were read by immunoSEQ multiplex PCR, and TCRdb kept only the in-frame ones, dropping some. The table lists some 81,000 clones, about 90% of them singletons. The material was peripheral blood, obtained 28 days after the second AZD1222 dose. This receptor was obtained from an adult who received the AZD1222 COVID-19 vaccine. V and J are TRBV11-2 and TRBJ2-6, with D maybe TRBD1 (5 bases). CDR3 nucleotide sequence: TGTGCCAGCAGCTTAGTAGGGGCTGGGGCCAACGTCCTGACTTTC. Its translation: CASSLVGAGANVLTF. Using reference TRBV11-2 and TRBJ2-6 for the parts outside the CDR3, the full variable domain is EAGVAQSPRYKIIEKRQSVAFWCNPISGHATLYWYQQILGQGPKLLIQFQNNGVVDDSQLPKDRFSAERLKGVDSTLKIQPAKLEDSAVYLCASSLVGAGANVLTFGAGSRLTVL.